One sample yielded the 14 T cell receptor beta chains listed below, sequenced in a study of blood T cell repertoires in COVID-19. Sequencing used immunoSEQ multiplex PCR; TCRdb keeps in-frame clones, though not all of them. Here the sample spans about 210,000 clones, 80% being singletons. Sequenced input: peripheral blood. Receptor source: a human donor in a cohort sampled during active COVID-19.

The chain employs TRBV5-1 and TRBJ2-1; 12 nucleotides match TRBD2. The CDR3 has 16 amino acids. J lost 5 bases, V lost 0 bases, and 3 bases had no gene match. The V gene's germline CDR1 is SGHRS and CDR2 YFSETQ. The CDR3 sequence is CASSLASGGANNEQFF. The CDR3 region has the DNA TGCGCCAGCAGCTTGGCTAGCGGGGGGGCCAACAATGAGCAGTTCTTC.

This clone has only one observation. The chain links TRBV27 to TRBJ2-5; TRBD2 is a possible D gene (6 bases). The CDR3 runs to 13 residues. V lost 2 bases, J lost 5 bases, and 9 bases lay in between. Germline CDR1 MNHEY, CDR2 SMNVEV (reference sequence). CDR3 coding DNA: TGTGCCAGCAGTTTAGGGGGGTACGAGACCCAGTACTTC. Its translation: CASSLGGYETQYF.

The chain links TRBV7-9 to TRBJ2-5, with a weak D call TRBD2 (5 bases). The V gene's germline CDR1 is SEHNR and CDR2 FQNEAQ (reference sequence). The CDR3 has 14 amino acids. V shed 3 bases and J shed 4 bases, with 12 bases lying between them. Written as DNA, the CDR3 is TGTGCCAGCAGCTTGCTCGGACTGTTAGAGACCCAGTACTTC. It codes for CASSLLGLLETQYF.

The chain recombines TRBV9 with TRBJ1-4, with D tentatively TRBD1 (6 bases). Germline CDR1 is SGDLS and CDR2 is YYNGEE. The CDR3 sequence is 15 residues long. Trimming cost V 4 bases and J 2 bases, with 12 bases left between them. The CDR3 DNA sequence: TGTGCCAGCAGCCCAGGGGACATTACTAATGAAAAACTGTTTTTT. This translates into CASSPGDITNEKLFF.

This chain links TRBV7-2 with TRBJ2-5; perhaps TRBD1 as D (7 bases). With 4 bases removed from V and 5 bases from J, the gap between germline ends came to 14 bases. There are 14 residues in the CDR3. Germline lookup yields CDR1 SGHTA and CDR2 FQGNSA. The CDR3 DNA sequence: TGTGCCAGCAGCTCGCGGACAGGAGGGGAGACCCAGTACTTC. It is translated as CASSSRTGGETQYF. The full variable domain, rest sourced from reference TRBV7-2 and TRBJ2-5, is GAGVSQSPSNKVTEKGKDVELRCDPISGHTALYWYRQSLGQGLEFLIYFQGNSAPDKSGLPSDRFSAERTGGSVSTLTIQRTQQEDSAVYLCASSSRTGGETQYFGPGTRLLVL.

This chain uses TRBV19 with TRBJ2-5, with TRBD2 matching 9 bases. The V gene's germline CDR1 is LNHDA and CDR2 SQIVND (reference sequence). J lost 5 bases, V lost 9 bases, and 13 bases had no gene match. This CDR3 comprises 15 residues. The CDR3 DNA follows: TGTGCCAGGGGGGTAGCGGGAGAAGGTGTCGAGACCCAGTACTTC. Translated: CARGVAGEGVETQYF.

In this sample, this clone turned up many times. The CDR3 loop reads CASSPWTGEGEQYF. In DNA, the CDR3 is TGTGCCAGCAGCCCTTGGACAGGGGAGGGCGAGCAGTACTTC. The gene calls are TRBV9 and TRBJ2-7; 9 nucleotides match TRBD1. Germline V lookup: CDR1 SGDLS, CDR2 YYNGEE. J was trimmed by 6 bases and V by 4 bases; bases with no gene match: 8. This CDR3 spans 14 amino acids.

V usage is TRBV9 and J usage is TRBJ2-1, with D perhaps TRBD1 (6 bases). In germline, CDR1 is SGDLS, CDR2 YYNGEE. CDR3 size: 16 residues. With 0 bases removed from V and 5 bases from J, the gap between germline ends came to 15 bases. CDR3 coding DNA: TGTGCCAGCAGCGTAGACTCGGGACAAATTAACAATGAGCAGTTCTTC. Its protein is CASSVDSGQINNEQFF. Complete variable domain (other parts from reference TRBV9 and TRBJ2-1): DSGVTQTPKHLITATGQRVTLRCSPRSGDLSVYWYQQSLDQGLQFLIQYYNGEERAKGNILERFSAQQFPDLHSELNLSSLELGDSALYFCASSVDSGQINNEQFFGPGTRLTVL.

The rearrangement links TRBV18 to TRBJ1-4, with TRBD1 as a possible D gene (6 bases). Germline V gives CDR1 KGHSH, CDR2 LQKENI. The CDR3 loop spans 18 amino acids. V was trimmed by 3 bases and J by 5 bases, leaving 22 bases between them. This chain's CDR3 is CASSPSHPRQASNEKLFF. For the CDR3, the DNA is TGTGCCAGCTCACCTTCCCACCCCCGACAGGCTAGCAATGAAAAACTGTTTTTT.

This sequence joins TRBV3-1 (or the pseudogene TRBV3-2) and TRBJ1-2; TRBD1 aligns across 8 bases. Germline V CDR1 and CDR2: LGHDT, YNNKEL (reference sequence). The CDR3 consists of 15 residues. The V and J ends lost 1 base and 6 bases, in that order; junction bases with no gene match: 7. The chain's CDR3 is CASSQGDRGWDGYTF. CDR3 bases: TGTGCCAGCAGCCAAGGCGACAGGGGCTGGGATGGCTACACCTTC.

This chain connects TRBV6-6 to TRBJ1-5, with D possibly matching TRBD1 (5 bases). Trimming shortened V by 5 bases and J by 3 bases, and 8 bases separated the two germline ends. There are 13 residues in the CDR3. Germline lookup yields CDR1 MNHNY and CDR2 SVGAGI (reference sequence). The CDR3 here is CASSRQLNQPQHF. CDR3 sequence (DNA): TGTGCCAGCAGTAGACAGCTCAATCAGCCCCAGCATTTT.

This clone has just one count. The chain is built from TRBV28 and TRBJ2-7; TRBD1 agrees at 8 bases. Germline loops: CDR1 MDHEN, CDR2 SYDVKM. J was trimmed by 0 bases and V by 4 bases; bases with no gene match: 8. The CDR3 is made up of 16 amino acids. The CDR3 protein is CASSYLTGAFSYEQYF. CDR3 coding DNA: TGTGCCAGCAGTTACCTGACAGGGGCCTTCTCCTACGAGCAGTACTTC.

This clone was seen only a few times. The chain links TRBV19 to TRBJ1-5, with TRBD1 matching 8 bases. The CDR3 totals 16 residues. The J segment lost 5 bases and the V segment lost 4 bases, leaving 10 bases of the junction unmatched. Germline CDR1 reads LNHDA; CDR2 reads SQIVND (reference sequence). The DNA of the CDR3 is TGTGCCAGTAGTACAACTCTACAGGGGGGATATCAGCCCCAGCATTTT. It is translated as CASSTTLQGGYQPQHF.

This chain uses TRBV29-1 with TRBJ2-3; D not resolved. The germline gives CDR1 SQVTM, CDR2 ANQGSEA. The CDR3 has 12 amino acids. V was shortened by 6 bases and J by 1 base, with 8 bases between the two germline ends. CDR3 sequence reads: CSVALGTDTQYF. The CDR3 nucleotides read TGCAGCGTGGCTTTGGGCACAGATACGCAGTATTTT.